The present T cell receptor (beta chain) was sequenced within a study of regulatory T cells in long-lasting Graves disease (dated by TCRdb to about 2021). Broadly, across the study: To count as having persistent Graves' disease, a patient had to have received antithyroid drug treatment for over 5 years with TSH receptor autoantibodies remaining persistently positive. Persistent Graves' disease patients in the clinical cohort had taken antithyroid drugs for about 9.7 years on average. Peripheral blood TCR sequencing and RNA sequencing compared persistent Graves' disease patients with newly diagnosed Graves' disease patients. A total of 33 samples underwent TCR sequencing, from about 13 patients with persistent Graves' disease and 20 patients with newly diagnosed Graves' disease. The study was registered as a clinical trial and conducted in China. What the study reported, not specific to this receptor: A larger number of public clonotypes was shared among persistent patients (fewer than 3,000) than among newly diagnosed patients (about 990). Compared with newly diagnosed patients, patients with persistent Graves' disease had lower TCR Shannon entropy and fewer highly expanded clones, which suggests clonal expansion. The study examined only peripheral blood because the primary lesion, thyroid tissue, could not be accessed. Persistent disease showed preferential use of TRBV28, TRBJ1-2 and TRBJ2-5, whereas newly diagnosed disease favored TRBV20-1 and TRBJ2-1. Sequencing and analysis were limited to the TCR beta chain. The small sample size was acknowledged by the authors as a limitation that may reduce accuracy.

The library was built by means of multiplex PCR. The instrument was an Illumina HiSeq 4000. CDR3 regions were amplified by Arm-PCR with iRepertoire HTBI primers to construct TCR beta libraries. PCR products were gel purified before sequencing. Processing in the source paper ran as follows. Gene usage analysis of CDR3 amino acid clonotypes used the approximately 56 TRBV and 14 to 15 TRBJ segments found across samples. Filtered high-quality paired reads were merged into contigs using COPE and FqMerger. Contigs were aligned with BLAST to IMGT TRBV, TRBD and TRBJ reference genes, and CDR3 was defined per IMGT. Clonotypes above 0.1% frequency were classified as highly expanded clones. Repertoire diversity was measured by Shannon entropy, and V-J evenness by the Gini coefficient. Clonotypes shared by more than one individual were considered public. In-frame beta chains were kept once TCRdb had trimmed the public reads at Q25 with fastp and called clones with MiXCR. Rows are combined by CDR3 protein, so each entry shows the most common genes and DNA. The V and J calls follow TCRdb's processing rather than the paper's. The sample records 350,000 to 500,000 distinct CDR3 sequences, about 21% of which are singletons. Jointly, the top ten make up roughly an eighth of the sample.

The CDR3 starts with the cysteine, ends with the phenylalanine, and has 15 residues. Only the CDR3 DNA stays, 45 bases, in frame from base 1. Trimming removed 6 bases from V and 0 bases from J; the gene matches leave 6 bases unexplained. CDR1 and CDR2 are read off the germline V gene as ENHRY and SYGVKD. This clonotype occurred a few times. Its antigen is still unknown. Base qualities were left out, and no much larger clone turns up one base away. In the paper's terms, the time point label means: persistent/refractory GD, antithyroid drugs over 5 years with positive TRAb. For both TCR sequencing and RNA sequencing, RNA was extracted from PBMCs using TRIzol. The diagnosis of Graves' disease followed American Thyroid Association guidelines. Recruitment of patients was carried out at an endocrinology department in Xi'an, China. From each patient, 8 to 10 milliliters of peripheral blood was collected into an EDTA anticoagulant tube. Ficoll Paque Plus density gradient separation was used to isolate PBMCs, and no additional T cell sorting was done. An Agilent 2100 Bioanalyzer and agarose gel were used to assess RNA quality, and a NanoDrop 2000 was used to measure RNA concentration.

The V and J genes are TRBV10-3 and TRBJ2-7; TRBD1 fits 9 bases in the junction. The sample consisted of peripheral blood mononuclear cells (PBMCs), taken when the disease was refractory, from a patient treated with antithyroid drugs. This receptor was identified in a female donor with Graves disease. The sequence in DNA is TGTGCCATCAGCGACTTGGACAGGGGCTCCTACGAGCAGTACTTC. This yields the protein CAISDLDRGSYEQYF.